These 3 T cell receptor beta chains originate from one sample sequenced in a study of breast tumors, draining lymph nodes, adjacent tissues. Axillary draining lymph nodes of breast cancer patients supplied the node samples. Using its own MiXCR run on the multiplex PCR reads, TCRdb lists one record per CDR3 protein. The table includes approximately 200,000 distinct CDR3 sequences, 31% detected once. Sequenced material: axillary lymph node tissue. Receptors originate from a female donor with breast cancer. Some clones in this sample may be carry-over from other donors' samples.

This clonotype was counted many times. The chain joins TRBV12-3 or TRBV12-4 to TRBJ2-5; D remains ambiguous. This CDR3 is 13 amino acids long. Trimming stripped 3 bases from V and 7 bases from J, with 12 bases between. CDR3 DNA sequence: TGTGCCAGCAGTTTCCTCTCCGAAGGGACCCAGTACTTC. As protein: CASSFLSEGTQYF.

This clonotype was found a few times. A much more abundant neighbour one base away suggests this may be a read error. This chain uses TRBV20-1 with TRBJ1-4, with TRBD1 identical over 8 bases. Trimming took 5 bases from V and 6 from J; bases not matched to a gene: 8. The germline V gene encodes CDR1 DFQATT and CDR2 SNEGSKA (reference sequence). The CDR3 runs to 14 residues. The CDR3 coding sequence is TGCAGTGCTCGAGTCGACAGGGGTGATGAAAAACTGTTTTTT. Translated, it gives CSARVDRGDEKLFF.

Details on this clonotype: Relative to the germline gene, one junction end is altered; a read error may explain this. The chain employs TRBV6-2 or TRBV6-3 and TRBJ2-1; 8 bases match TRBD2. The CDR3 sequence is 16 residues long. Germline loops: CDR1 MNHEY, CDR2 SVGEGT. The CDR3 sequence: CASSHSGGGTYNEQFF. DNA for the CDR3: TGTGCCAGCAGTCACTCGGGAGGGGGGACCTACAATGAGCAGTTCTTC.